The T cell receptor (beta chain) under discussion was sequenced for a study of a mutant IDH1 vaccine in newly diagnosed glioma. For the study at large: Receipt of radiotherapy, temozolomide, or both preceded the study, and most received both.

As for time point: week 35, safety follow-up. In the vaccine, a single dose held 300 ug of the mutant IDH1 20-mer peptide, along with topical imiquimod. The trim removed 3 bases at V and 6 bases at J, leaving 8 bases unmatched. The CDR3 covers 16 residues. Per the germline V gene, CDR1 is MNHEY and CDR2 is SMNVEV (reference sequence). This table comes from immunoSEQ multiplex PCR, and its TCRdb copy is limited to in-frame clones, with some not included. The sample has under 40,000 clones; roughly 86% are singletons. Study results and caveats: Overall, more than 80% of patients had vaccine-induced immune responses.

For this clone: Its antigen is unknown.

The clonotype comes from a man aged 30 to 45 with glioma. The input for sequencing was PBMCs, taken from a glioma patient whose treatment included an IDH1 peptide vaccine. V and J are TRBV27 and TRBJ2-3; 11 bases map to TRBD2. The CDR3 nucleotides read TGTGCCAGCAGTTTCGTGCTAGCGGGGGGAGATGATACGCAGTATTTT. It is translated as CASSFVLAGGDDTQYF.